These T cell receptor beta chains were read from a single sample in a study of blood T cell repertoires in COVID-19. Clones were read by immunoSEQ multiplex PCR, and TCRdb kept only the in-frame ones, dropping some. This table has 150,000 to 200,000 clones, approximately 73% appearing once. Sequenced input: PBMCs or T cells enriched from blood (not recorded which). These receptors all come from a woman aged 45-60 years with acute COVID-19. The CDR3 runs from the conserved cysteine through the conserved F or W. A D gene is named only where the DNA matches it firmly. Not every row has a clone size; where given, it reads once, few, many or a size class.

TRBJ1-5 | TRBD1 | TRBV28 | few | TGTGCCAGCAGCTCCCCCGGACAGGGTGCGGGTCAGGCCCAGCATTTT | CASSSPGQGAGQAQHF
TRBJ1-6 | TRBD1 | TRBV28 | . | TGTGCCAGCAGTTCCGAGGGACAGGGGCTCTCACCCCTCCACTTT | CASSSEGQGLSPLHF
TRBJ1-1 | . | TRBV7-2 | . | TGTGCCAGCAGCTTAGACAGCCGGGGCACTGAAGCTTTCTTT | CASSLDSRGTEAFF
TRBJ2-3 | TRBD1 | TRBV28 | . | TGTGCCAGCAGTTACATAGGGGACAGACTTACGCAGTATTTT | CASSYIGDRLTQYF
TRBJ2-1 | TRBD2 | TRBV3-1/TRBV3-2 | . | TGTGCCAGCAATAGCGGGGGGGCCGATGAGCAGTTCTTC | CASNSGGADEQFF
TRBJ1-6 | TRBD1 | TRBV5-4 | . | TGTGCCAGCAGCATAAGGACAGGGGGCGCGAATTCACCCCTCCACTTT | CASSIRTGGANSPLHF
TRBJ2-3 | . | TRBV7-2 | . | TGTGCCAGCAGCTTTCTCCCCCCCACAGATACGCAGTATTTT | CASSFLPPTDTQYF
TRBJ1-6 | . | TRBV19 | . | TGTGCCAGTAGTATTGGGAGGTCACCCCTCCACTTT | CASSIGRSPLHF
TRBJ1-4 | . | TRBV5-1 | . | TGCGCCAGCAGCTTACGACAGAACCCAAATGAAAAACTGTTTTTT | CASSLRQNPNEKLFF
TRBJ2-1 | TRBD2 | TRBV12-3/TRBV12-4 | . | TGTGCCAGCTGTAGCGGGGACAATGAGCAGTTCTTC | CASCSGDNEQFF
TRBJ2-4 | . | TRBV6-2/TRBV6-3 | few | TGTGCCAGCAGTTACGGCGGAGCCAAAAACATTCAGTACTTC | CASSYGGAKNIQYF
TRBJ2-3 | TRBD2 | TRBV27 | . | TGTGCCAGCAGTTTCGAGACTAGCGGGAAAGATACGCAGTATTTT | CASSFETSGKDTQYF
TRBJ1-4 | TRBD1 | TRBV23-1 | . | TGCGCCAGCAGTGGACAGGGGTGGGAAAAACTGTTTTTT | CASSGQGWEKLFF
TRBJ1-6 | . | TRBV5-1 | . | TGCGCCACCTCACGGGGGGGCAGAAATTCACCCCTCCACTTT | CATSRGGRNSPLHF
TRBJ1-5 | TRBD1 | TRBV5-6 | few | TGTGCCAGCAGCTACGGGACAGGGACCCAGCATTTT | CASSYGTGTQHF
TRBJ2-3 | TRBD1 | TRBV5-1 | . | TGCGCCAGCAGCTTGGGTAGGGGGCCCAAGGATACGCAGTATTTT | CASSLGRGPKDTQYF
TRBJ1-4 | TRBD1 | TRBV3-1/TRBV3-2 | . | TGTGCCAGCAGCGGAACGACAGGGGGAAGAGAAAAACTGTTTTTT | CASSGTTGGREKLFF
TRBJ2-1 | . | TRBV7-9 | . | TGTGCCAGCACCGAGATACCCCAGGGCCATCACAATGAGCAGTTCTTC | CASTEIPQGHHNEQFF
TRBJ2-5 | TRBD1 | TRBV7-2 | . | TGTGCCAGCAGCTTAACAGGGGTTCAAGAGACCCAGTACTTC | CASSLTGVQETQYF
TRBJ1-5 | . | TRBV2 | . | TGTGCCAGCAGTGCCGGTCTAAGCAATCAGCCCCAGCATTTT | CASSAGLSNQPQHF
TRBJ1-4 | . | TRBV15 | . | TGTGCCACCAGCAAGGGAGAGGCGCCTAATGAAAAACTGTTTTTT | CATSKGEAPNEKLFF
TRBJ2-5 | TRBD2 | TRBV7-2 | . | TGTGCCAGCAGCTTACATTCTAGCGGGGACCCAACCCAGTACTTC | CASSLHSSGDPTQYF
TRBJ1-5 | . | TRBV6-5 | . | TGTGCCAGCAGTTACTCCGCTATGCCCCATCAGCCCCAGCATTTT | CASSYSAMPHQPQHF
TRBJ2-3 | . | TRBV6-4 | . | TGTGCCGCTCAACAGGGCCGTAGCACAGATACGCAGTATTTT | CAAQQGRSTDTQYF
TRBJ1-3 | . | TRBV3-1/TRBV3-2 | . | TGTGCCAGCAGCCCCCAGGGCATCGGAAACACCATATATTTT | CASSPQGIGNTIYF
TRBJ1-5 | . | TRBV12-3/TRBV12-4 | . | TGTGCCAGCAGTTTAGGGGCGGGTCAGCCCCAGCATTTT | CASSLGAGQPQHF
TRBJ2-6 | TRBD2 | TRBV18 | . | TGTGCCAGCTGCCCGACGCGGGGGGCTGGGGCCAACGTCCTGACTTTC | CASCPTRGAGANVLTF
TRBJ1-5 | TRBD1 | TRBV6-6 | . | TGTGCCAGCAGGAGGACAGGGGAGGGGAGCAATCAGCCCCAGCATTTT | CASRRTGEGSNQPQHF
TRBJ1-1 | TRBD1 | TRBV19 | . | TGTGCCAGTACCCCGGGACAGTTTTCGGACACTGAAGCTTTCTTT | CASTPGQFSDTEAFF
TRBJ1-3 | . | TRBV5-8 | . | TGTGCCAGCAGCGGAATCCGGGTCTCTGGAAACACCATATATTTT | CASSGIRVSGNTIYF
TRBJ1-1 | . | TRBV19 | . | TGTGCCAGTAGACACACATCCACTGAAGCTTTCTTT | CASRHTSTEAFF
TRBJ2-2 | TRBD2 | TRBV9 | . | TGTGCCAGCAGCGCCGGGACTAGCGGGGCCACCGGGGAGCTGTTTTTT | CASSAGTSGATGELFF